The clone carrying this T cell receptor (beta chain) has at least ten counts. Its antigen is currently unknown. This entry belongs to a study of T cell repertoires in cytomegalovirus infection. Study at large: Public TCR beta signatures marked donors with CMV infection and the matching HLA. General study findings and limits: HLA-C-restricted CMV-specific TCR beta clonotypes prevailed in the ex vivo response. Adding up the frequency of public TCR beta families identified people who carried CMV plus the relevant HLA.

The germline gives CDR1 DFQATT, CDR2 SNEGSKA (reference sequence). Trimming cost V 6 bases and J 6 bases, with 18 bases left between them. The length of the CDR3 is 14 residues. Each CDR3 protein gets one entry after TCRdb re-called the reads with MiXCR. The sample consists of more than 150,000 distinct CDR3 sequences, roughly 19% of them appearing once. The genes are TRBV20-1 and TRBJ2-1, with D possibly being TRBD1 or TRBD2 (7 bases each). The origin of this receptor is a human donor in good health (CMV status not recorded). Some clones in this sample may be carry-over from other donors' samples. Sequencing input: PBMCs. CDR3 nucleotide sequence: TGCAGTGCAGCGGGACAGACGACCTTCAATGAGCAGTTCTTC. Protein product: CSAAGQTTFNEQFF.